This T cell receptor beta chain comes out of a study of cytomegalovirus exposure and HLA in healthy donors. Trimming stripped 10 bases from V and 4 bases from J, with 14 bases between. This CDR3 region has 13 residues. Looked up from germline, CDR1 is LNHDA and CDR2 is SQIVND (reference sequence). On this clone: Its antigen is unidentified.

The study's findings and limits: Across all donors, roughly uniform sequencing depth was an assumption of the presence/absence analyses. Beyond CMV serostatus, there was no information to go on about immune exposure. Several of the most significant clusters appeared linked to common viral pathogens, based on a later analysis. The study carried out a later analysis of TCR beta sequences. It associated some 15,000 of them with specific HLA alleles at a false discovery rate of 0.05.

With 60 Vbeta and 13 Jbeta primers, the PCR was carried out. Assay: immunoSEQ multiplex PCR; the TCRdb copy retains only in-frame clones and omits some. The table records some 110,000 clones, 65% to 75% of them present only once. What was sequenced was PBMCs. The TCR sequence derives from a woman between 50 and 59 years old in good health and CMV-seropositive. This chain connects TRBV19 to TRBJ1-5; D is perhaps TRBD1 (6 bases). In nucleotides, the CDR3 is TGTGCCACCCGGGGGGCGGGAAATCAGCCCCAGCATTTT. Protein product: CATRGAGNQPQHF.